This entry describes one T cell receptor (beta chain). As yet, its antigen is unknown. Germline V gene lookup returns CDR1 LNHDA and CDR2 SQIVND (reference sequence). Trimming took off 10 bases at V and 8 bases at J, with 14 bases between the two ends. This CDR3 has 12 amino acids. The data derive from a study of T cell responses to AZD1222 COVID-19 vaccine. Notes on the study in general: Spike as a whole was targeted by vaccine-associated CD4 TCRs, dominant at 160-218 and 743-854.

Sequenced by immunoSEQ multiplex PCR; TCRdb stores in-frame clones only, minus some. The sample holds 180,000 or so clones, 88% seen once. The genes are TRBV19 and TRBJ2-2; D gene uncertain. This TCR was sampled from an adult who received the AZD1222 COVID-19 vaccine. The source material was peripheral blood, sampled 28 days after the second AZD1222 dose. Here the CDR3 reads CATTAGRGELFF. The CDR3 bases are TGTGCCACCACAGCAGGTAGAGGGGAGCTGTTTTTT.